The rows below give T cell receptor beta chains drawn from one sample of a study of Graves' ophthalmopathy and Graves' hyperthyroidism. TCRdb re-derived calls from the multiplex PCR reads in MiXCR, one entry per CDR3 protein. The sample holds 350,000 to 450,000 distinct CDR3 sequences, roughly 18% seen once. Sequencing input: peripheral blood. The receptors originated from a young woman with Graves' ophthalmopathy. Each CDR3 is given with its conserved first and last residue. The D gene is left open where the match is weak. Size is stated for part of the rows, as once, few or many counts, or as a class when the clone is expanded.

cdr3_aa	cdr3_nt	j_call	clone_size	v_call	d_call
CSARSGGYEQYF	TGCAGTGCTAGAAGCGGCGGTTACGAGCAGTACTTC	TRBJ2-7	.	TRBV20-1	.
CASSLRPRKETQYF	TGTGCCAGCAGTCTACGGCCCCGGAAAGAGACCCAGTACTTC	TRBJ2-5	many	TRBV6-5	.
CASSLGWSSGNTIYF	TGTGCCAGCAGCTTAGGCTGGAGCTCTGGAAACACCATATATTTT	TRBJ1-3	many	TRBV7-2	.
CASSLQGWGQPQHF	TGTGCCAGCAGCTTACAGGGGTGGGGTCAGCCCCAGCATTTT	TRBJ1-5	many	TRBV28	TRBD1
CASGLVGDSTSYEQYF	TGTGCCAGCGGCTTAGTGGGGGACAGCACTTCCTACGAGCAGTACTTC	TRBJ2-7	many	TRBV11-2	TRBD1
CASSYVGGPLHEQYF	TGTGCCAGCAGTTACGTCGGGGGCCCCCTGCATGAGCAGTACTTC	TRBJ2-7	many	TRBV6-2/TRBV6-3	.
CASSFWRAGPYGYTF	TGTGCCAGCAGTTTCTGGCGGGCAGGACCGTATGGCTACACCTTC	TRBJ1-2	many	TRBV12-3/TRBV12-4	.
CASHGWPSTEAFF	TGTGCTAGTCACGGATGGCCGTCTACTGAAGCTTTCTTT	TRBJ1-1	many	TRBV12-5	.
CASSPLAGYGEQYF	TGTGCCAGCAGTCCACTAGCGGGCTACGGCGAGCAGTACTTC	TRBJ2-7	many	TRBV11-2	TRBD2
CATRNTGELFF	TGTGCCACCAGGAACACCGGGGAGCTGTTTTTT	TRBJ2-2	many	TRBV15	.
CASSGGLAETYEQYF	TGTGCCAGCAGTGGGGGACTAGCGGAAACCTACGAGCAGTACTTC	TRBJ2-7	few	TRBV6-1	TRBD2
CASSRGGRENTEAFF	TGTGCCAGCAGCAGAGGGGGACGGGAGAACACTGAAGCTTTCTTT	TRBJ1-1	many	TRBV7-2	.
CASSSPYRSSAEAFF	TGTGCCAGTAGTTCCCCTTATAGGAGTTCCGCTGAAGCTTTCTTT	TRBJ1-1	.	TRBV19	.
CASSNEGGWSNQPQHF	TGTGCCAGTAGCAACGAGGGGGGATGGAGCAATCAGCCCCAGCATTTT	TRBJ1-5	many	TRBV19	.
CASATSGKYEQYF	TGTGCCAGCGCGACTAGCGGGAAGTACGAGCAGTACTTC	TRBJ2-7	.	TRBV2	TRBD2
CASSPKSFYEQYF	TGCGCCAGCAGCCCAAAATCATTCTACGAGCAGTACTTC	TRBJ2-7	many	TRBV5-1	.
CASTGALGNQPQHF	TGTGCCAGCACAGGGGCCCTAGGGAATCAGCCCCAGCATTTT	TRBJ1-5	.	TRBV6-1	.
CASSLGTSGRGGETQYF	TGTGCCAGCAGCTTAGGTACCAGCGGGCGTGGCGGAGAGACCCAGTACTTC	TRBJ2-5	many	TRBV7-3	.
CASRLRYYGYTF	TGTGCCAGCAGACTGAGATACTATGGCTACACCTTC	TRBJ1-2	many	TRBV12-3/TRBV12-4	.
CSGGLVQETQYF	TGCAGCGGCGGACTAGTCCAAGAGACCCAGTACTTC	TRBJ2-5	many	TRBV29-1	TRBD2
CASRRGTGGFSYNSPLHF	TGTGCCAGCAGGCGCGGGACAGGGGGCTTCTCCTATAATTCACCCCTCCACTTT	TRBJ1-6	many	TRBV2	TRBD1
CASIGTGNYGYTF	TGTGCCAGCATTGGGACAGGGAACTATGGCTACACCTTC	TRBJ1-2	many	TRBV6-2/TRBV6-3	TRBD1
CASSQDRAGGELFF	TGTGCCAGCAGCCAAGATCGAGCGGGCGGGGAGCTGTTTTTT	TRBJ2-2	many	TRBV4-2	.
CSANLGETQYF	TGCAGCGCCAATTTGGGAGAGACCCAGTACTTC	TRBJ2-5	many	TRBV29-1	.
CASSLNFYEQYF	TGTGCCAGCAGTTTAAACTTCTACGAGCAGTACTTC	TRBJ2-7	few	TRBV12-3/TRBV12-4	.
CASSLEQYNYGYTF	TGCGCCAGCAGCTTGGAACAGTATAACTATGGCTACACCTTC	TRBJ1-2	many	TRBV5-1	.
CASSLQGGAQSYEQYF	TGTGCCAGCAGTCTCCAAGGGGGGGCTCAATCCTACGAGCAGTACTTC	TRBJ2-7	many	TRBV28	.
CASSEIIGFGTEAFF	TGTGCCAGCAGTGAAATCATCGGTTTTGGCACTGAAGCTTTCTTT	TRBJ1-1	many	TRBV2	.
CSASPGQINTEAFF	TGCAGTGCTAGCCCCGGACAGATAAACACTGAAGCTTTCTTT	TRBJ1-1	many	TRBV20-1	.
CASSWAGSITGELFF	TGTGCCAGCAGTTGGGCAGGGTCGATTACCGGGGAGCTGTTTTTT	TRBJ2-2	many	TRBV12-3/TRBV12-4	.
CASSQRASGSIAYEQYF	TGTGCCAGCTCCCAAAGGGCTAGCGGGAGCATTGCCTACGAGCAGTACTTC	TRBJ2-7	few	TRBV18	TRBD2
CASSLMGQGSYEQYF	TGTGCCAGCAGTTTAATGGGACAGGGGTCCTACGAGCAGTACTTC	TRBJ2-7	.	TRBV28	TRBD1
CASSWAGTRSPGELFF	TGTGCCAGCAGCTGGGCGGGGACTAGAAGCCCCGGGGAGCTGTTTTTT	TRBJ2-2	many	TRBV11-2	TRBD2
CASGESRGEQYF	TGTGCCAGCGGAGAATCCCGGGGCGAGCAGTACTTC	TRBJ2-7	many	TRBV7-2	.
CASSRLSGGAEETQYF	TGTGCCAGCAGCCGATTGAGCGGGGGGGCCGAAGAGACCCAGTACTTC	TRBJ2-5	.	TRBV11-2	TRBD2
CASSERGNQPQHF	TGTGCCAGTAGCGAACGGGGGAATCAGCCCCAGCATTTT	TRBJ1-5	many	TRBV19	.
CASSLQGDQPQHF	TGTGCCAGCAGTTTGCAGGGGGATCAGCCCCAGCATTTT	TRBJ1-5	many	TRBV27	TRBD1
CASSTTTSGSFYEQYF	TGTGCCAGCAGTACTACAACTAGCGGGAGCTTTTACGAGCAGTACTTC	TRBJ2-7	many	TRBV6-2/TRBV6-3	TRBD2
CASSEIQGWGTEAFF	TGCGCCAGCAGTGAGATCCAGGGGTGGGGGACTGAAGCTTTCTTT	TRBJ1-1	many	TRBV10-2	.
CASSLFGTSGYEQYF	TGTGCCAGCAGTTTATTTGGGACTAGCGGCTACGAGCAGTACTTC	TRBJ2-7	many	TRBV28	TRBD2
CASSRRGINYGYTF	TGTGCCAGCAGCCGACGAGGGATCAACTATGGCTACACCTTC	TRBJ1-2	.	TRBV28	.
CASSYRDRGDEQYF	TGTGCCAGCAGTTATCGGGACAGGGGCGACGAGCAGTACTTC	TRBJ2-7	many	TRBV6-5	TRBD1
CSAHPQQNTGELFF	TGCAGTGCCCACCCCCAACAGAACACCGGGGAGCTGTTTTTT	TRBJ2-2	many	TRBV20-1	.
CASSTTGGRLGEQYF	TGTGCCAGCAGCACTACAGGGGGTAGGCTTGGAGAGCAGTACTTC	TRBJ2-7	many	TRBV13	TRBD1
CASSYYGPSETQYF	TGTGCCAGCAGTTACTATGGCCCGTCGGAGACCCAGTACTTC	TRBJ2-5	.	TRBV11-2	.
CASSLNRVGETQYF	TGTGCCAGCAGCCTTAACAGGGTTGGGGAGACCCAGTACTTC	TRBJ2-5	many	TRBV11-2	.
CSAGERQGAFF	TGCAGTGCTGGAGAGCGCCAGGGAGCTTTCTTT	TRBJ1-1	.	TRBV20-1	.
CASSRAGGQAYEQYF	TGCGCCAGCAGCCGCGCTGGGGGACAAGCCTACGAGCAGTACTTC	TRBJ2-7	many	TRBV5-1	.
CSAGVEDQYF	TGCAGTGCGGGGGTGGAGGACCAGTACTTC	TRBJ2-5	many	TRBV20-1	.
CASSQGQGNTEVFF	TGCGCCAGCAGCCAGGGACAGGGGAACACTGAAGTTTTCTTT	TRBJ1-1	.	TRBV4-3	TRBD1
CASSRTRLGYGYTF	TGTGCCAGCAGCCGGACCCGGCTGGGCTATGGCTACACCTTC	TRBJ1-2	.	TRBV6-1	.
CASSLEGGRPVQYF	TGTGCCAGCAGTTTAGAGGGGGGGCGTCCGGTGCAGTACTTC	TRBJ2-7	many	TRBV12-3/TRBV12-4	.
CSARAPWEGREQYF	TGCAGTGCTAGAGCCCCATGGGAGGGGCGCGAGCAGTACTTC	TRBJ2-7	many	TRBV20-1	TRBD2
CASSLEGLAGGYSYEQYF	TGCGCCAGCAGCTTGGAGGGGCTAGCGGGGGGCTACTCCTACGAGCAGTACTTC	TRBJ2-7	few	TRBV5-1	TRBD2
CASSPSTGGSYGYTF	TGTGCCAGCTCACCCTCAACAGGGGGCAGCTATGGCTACACCTTC	TRBJ1-2	.	TRBV18	TRBD1
CASSPPFGTGSPLHF	TGTGCCAGCTCACCGCCTTTTGGAACCGGTTCACCCCTCCACTTT	TRBJ1-6	many	TRBV18	.
CSASARRVYGEQYF	TGCAGTGCTAGTGCAAGGAGGGTGTATGGGGAGCAGTACTTC	TRBJ2-7	many	TRBV20-1	.
CASSSLTGEGGNEQYF	TGTGCCAGCAGTTCCCTGACTGGGGAGGGGGGAAACGAGCAGTACTTC	TRBJ2-7	many	TRBV28	.
CSVGGHNQPQHF	TGCAGCGTTGGGGGACATAATCAGCCCCAGCATTTT	TRBJ1-5	many	TRBV29-1	.
CASSLDSGAGELFF	TGTGCCAGCAGCTTAGACTCGGGGGCCGGGGAGCTGTTTTTT	TRBJ2-2	many	TRBV7-8	.